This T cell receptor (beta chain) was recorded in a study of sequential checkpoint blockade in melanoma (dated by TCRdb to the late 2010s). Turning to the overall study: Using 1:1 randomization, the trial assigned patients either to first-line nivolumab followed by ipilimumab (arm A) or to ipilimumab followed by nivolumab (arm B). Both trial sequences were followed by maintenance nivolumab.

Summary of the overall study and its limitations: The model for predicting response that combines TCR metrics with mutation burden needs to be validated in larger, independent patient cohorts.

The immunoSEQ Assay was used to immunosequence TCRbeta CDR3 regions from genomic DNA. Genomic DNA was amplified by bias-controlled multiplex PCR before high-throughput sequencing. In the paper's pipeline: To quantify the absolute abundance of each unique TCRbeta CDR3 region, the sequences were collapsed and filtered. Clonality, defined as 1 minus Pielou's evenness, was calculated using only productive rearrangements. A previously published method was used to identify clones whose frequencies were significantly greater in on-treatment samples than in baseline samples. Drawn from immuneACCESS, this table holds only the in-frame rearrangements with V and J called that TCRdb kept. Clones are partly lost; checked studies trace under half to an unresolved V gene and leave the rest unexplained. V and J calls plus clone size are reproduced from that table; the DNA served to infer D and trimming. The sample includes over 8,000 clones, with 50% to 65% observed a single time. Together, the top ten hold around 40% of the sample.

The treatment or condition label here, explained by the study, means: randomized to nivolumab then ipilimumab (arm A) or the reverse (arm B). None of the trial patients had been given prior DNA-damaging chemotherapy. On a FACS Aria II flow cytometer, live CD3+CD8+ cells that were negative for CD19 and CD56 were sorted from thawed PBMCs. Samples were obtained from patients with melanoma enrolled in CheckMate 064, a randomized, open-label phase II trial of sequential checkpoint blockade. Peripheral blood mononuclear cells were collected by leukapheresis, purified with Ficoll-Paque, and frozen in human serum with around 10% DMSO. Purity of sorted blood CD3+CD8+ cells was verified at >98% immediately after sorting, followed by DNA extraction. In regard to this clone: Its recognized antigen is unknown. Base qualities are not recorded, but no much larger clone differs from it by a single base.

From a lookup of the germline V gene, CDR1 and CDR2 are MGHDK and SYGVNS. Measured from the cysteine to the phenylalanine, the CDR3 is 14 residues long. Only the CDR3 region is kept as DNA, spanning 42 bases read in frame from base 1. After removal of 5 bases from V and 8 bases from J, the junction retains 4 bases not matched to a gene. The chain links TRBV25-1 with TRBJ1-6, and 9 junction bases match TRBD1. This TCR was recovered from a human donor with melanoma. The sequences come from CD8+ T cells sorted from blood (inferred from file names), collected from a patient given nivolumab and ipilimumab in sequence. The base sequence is TGTGCCAGCAGTTGGGACAGGGCTGATTCACCCCTCCACTTT. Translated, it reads CASSWDRADSPLHF.